A single sample is the source of the 20 T cell receptor beta chains below, sequenced in a study of cytomegalovirus exposure and HLA in healthy donors. The study ran its PCR with 60 Vbeta and 13 Jbeta primers. Repertoires were generated with immunoSEQ multiplex PCR, while TCRdb's copy carries only in-frame clones and drops some. The sample lists over 150,000 clones, just under 80% occurring once. Sequenced: PBMCs. The receptor set was obtained from a woman between 45 and 65 years old in good health and CMV-seropositive.

In DNA, the CDR3 is TGCGCCAGCAGCCAAGGAGGGGGAACCCCCTATGGCTACACCTTC. Its protein product is CASSQGGGTPYGYTF. The chain carries TRBV4-1 and TRBJ1-2; perhaps TRBD1 as D (6 bases). This CDR3 has 15 residues. The V end was cut by 1 base, the J end by 4 bases, with 13 bases between. From germline, CDR1 is MGHRA and CDR2 YSYEKL.

The chain recombines TRBV28 with TRBJ1-4; D perhaps matches TRBD1 (5 bases). The CDR3 totals 16 residues. The V gene lost 2 bases and the J gene lost 0 bases, with 10 bases spanning the gap. CDR1 and CDR2 from the germline V gene are MDHEN and SYDVKM. The DNA of the CDR3 is TGTGCCAGCAGTTTAGTGGGGCATGCAACTAATGAAAAACTGTTTTTT. This sequence encodes CASSLVGHATNEKLFF.

The CDR3 is CAISGEREFKVYEQYF. The CDR3 DNA sequence: TGTGCCATCAGTGGGGAGCGGGAGTTCAAGGTCTACGAGCAGTACTTC. The chain joins TRBV10-3 to TRBJ2-7, with 8 bases fitting TRBD2. From germline, CDR1 is ENHRY and CDR2 SYGVKD. The length of the CDR3 is 16 residues. V dropped 4 bases and J dropped 3; count of bases not matched to a gene: 11.

V gene TRBV28 combines with J gene TRBJ1-2; the match to TRBD1 covers 7 bases. This CDR3 has 14 residues. The germline gives CDR1 MDHEN, CDR2 SYDVKM. V shed 6 bases, J shed 4 bases, and the junction held 8 bases outside the gene matches. In DNA, the CDR3 is TGTGCCAGCAGGGCGGGACAGTTAGCCTATGGCTACACCTTC. It is translated as CASRAGQLAYGYTF.

This chain connects TRBV7-6 to TRBJ2-3, with 8 bases fitting TRBD1. Looked up from germline, CDR1 is SGHVS and CDR2 is FNYEAQ. The CDR3 loop spans 14 amino acids. V gave up 6 bases and J gave up 3 bases; unmatched junction bases: 5. The CDR3 DNA reads TGTGCCAGCAGTAGGACAGGGACAACAGATACGCAGTATTTT. It translates to CASSRTGTTDTQYF. Based on the CDR3 plus reference TRBV7-6 and TRBJ2-3, the full variable domain is GAGVSQSPRYKVTKRGQDVALRCDPISGHVSLYWYRQALGQGPEFLTYFNYEAQQDKSGLPNDRFSAERPEGSISTLTIQRTEQRDSAMYRCASSRTGTTDTQYFGPGTRLTVL.

This clone showed up just once. The rearrangement joins TRBV5-1 to TRBJ2-2, with a tentative D call TRBD2 (5 bases). Germline assignment: CDR1 SGHRS and CDR2 YFSETQ. This CDR3 is 16 amino acids long. The germline V and J ends were trimmed by 3 bases and 5 bases, with 17 bases remaining between them. The CDR3 reads CASSSLTSRGTGELFF. The CDR3 region has the DNA TGCGCCAGCAGCTCCCTTACTAGTCGCGGGACCGGGGAGCTGTTTTTT. Combining the CDR3 with reference TRBV5-1 and TRBJ2-2 gives the whole variable domain KAGVTQTPRYLIKTRGQQVTLSCSPISGHRSVSWYQQTPGQGLQFLFEYFSETQRNKGNFPGRFSGRQFSNSRSEMNVSTLELGDSALYLCASSSLTSRGTGELFFGEGSRLTVL.

The V gene is TRBV5-4, the J gene TRBJ2-7; TRBD1 matches at 10 bases. Germline V gene data show CDR1 as SGHNT and CDR2 as YYREEE (reference sequence). The CDR3 extends over 14 amino acids. Trimming cost V 4 bases and J 5 bases; bases outside gene matches: 6. The CDR3 region is CASSPGTGDHEQYF. In nucleotides, the CDR3 is TGTGCCAGCAGCCCTGGGACAGGGGACCACGAGCAGTACTTC.

V gene TRBV21-1 combines with J gene TRBJ1-5; TRBD1, the D gene given by the table, was not confirmed from the DNA. TRBV21-1 is an annotated pseudogene. The CDR3 is 15 residues long. The CDR3 DNA reads TGTGCCAGCAGCGGGGGACAGGAATACAATCAGCCCCAGCATTTT. This encodes CASSGGQEYNQPQHF.

This clone was observed a handful of times. The chain recombines TRBV27 with TRBJ2-3; a weak D match, TRBD1 (6 bases). Germline CDR1 is MNHEY and CDR2 is SMNVEV (reference sequence). Trimming took 4 bases from V and 2 from J, leaving 10 bases between them. This CDR3 is built from 14 residues. The CDR3 coding sequence is TGTGCCAGCAGTTGGCAGGGGTTCACAGATACGCAGTATTTT. Translating gives CASSWQGFTDTQYF.

Note on this clone: Other DNA sequences in the same sample also yield this CDR3. The chain recombines TRBV7-6 with TRBJ1-1; TRBD1 matches 7 bases. Per the germline V gene, CDR1 is SGHVS and CDR2 is FNYEAQ. The CDR3 has 15 amino acids. Trimming at V came to 5 bases and at J to 10 bases, leaving 16 bases not matched to a gene. CDR3 sequence reads: CASSPWTGDPGRAFF. The CDR3 DNA reads TGTGCCAGCAGCCCGTGGACAGGAGACCCCGGGCGAGCTTTCTTT.

V gene TRBV30 combines with J gene TRBJ2-1; tentatively, D is TRBD1 (6 bases). V was cut by 2 bases and J by 9 bases, with 20 bases left in between. Germline CDR1 GTSNPN, CDR2 SVGIG (reference sequence). CDR3 length equals 15 residues. In DNA form, the CDR3 reads TGTGCCTGGAGTCCCCTATTGGGGGCCGCCAGTGAGCAGTTCTTC. Residues: CAWSPLLGAASEQFF.

This clone was counted a single time. V usage is TRBV7-9 and J usage is TRBJ1-1; 7 positions agree with TRBD1. Trimming removed 5 bases from V and 10 bases from J; junction bases left unmatched: 10. The CDR3 is 13 amino acids. Germline CDR1 is SEHNR and CDR2 is FQNEAQ (reference sequence). In DNA form, the CDR3 reads TGTGCCAGCAGCACCCAGGGGGGAAGGGCAGCTTTCTTT. It specifies CASSTQGGRAAFF.

This clone was counted only a few times. The chain employs TRBV15 and TRBJ2-7, with TRBD2 identical over 12 bases. Trimming cost V 1 base and J 3 bases; bases outside gene matches: 7. In germline, CDR1 is LNHNV, CDR2 YYDKDF (reference sequence). This CDR3 spans 17 amino acids. CDR3 sequence (DNA): TGTGCCACCAGCAGAGGACTAGCGGGAGTCGCGGGCTACGAGCAGTACTTC. It yields the protein CATSRGLAGVAGYEQYF.

The V gene is TRBV9, the J gene TRBJ2-5; possibly TRBD1 for D (6 bases). The tail of the sequence fits TRBJ2-7 better, so the J call may be wrong. Germline CDR1 and CDR2: SGDLS and YYNGEE. This CDR3 has 13 residues. CDR3 sequence: CASSFPGADEQYF. As DNA, the CDR3 is TGTGCCAGCAGCTTCCCAGGGGCGGACGAGCAGTACTTC.

The chain recombines TRBV7-2 with TRBJ1-1; a weak D match, TRBD1 (5 bases). The V end was cut by 3 bases, the J end by 1 base, with 9 bases between. The CDR3 covers 14 residues. Per the germline V gene, CDR1 is SGHTA and CDR2 is FQGNSA. CDR3 bases: TGTGCCAGCAGCTTGGGACTTTCGAACACTGAAGCTTTCTTT. Protein: CASSLGLSNTEAFF.

The chain carries TRBV5-5 and TRBJ1-3; D remains unclear. The CDR3 has 13 amino acids. Trimming removed 0 bases from V and 8 bases from J, with 9 bases in between. Per germline, CDR1 SGHKS and CDR2 YYEKEE (reference sequence). Written as DNA, the CDR3 is TGTGCCAGCAGCTTGGCCGGGTCGGACACCATATATTTT. Encoded protein: CASSLAGSDTIYF.

V usage is TRBV19 and J usage is TRBJ1-1, with D maybe TRBD1 (5 bases). The germline V gene encodes CDR1 LNHDA and CDR2 SQIVND (reference sequence). The CDR3 length is 14 residues. Trimming pared 4 bases from V and 5 bases from J, leaving 14 bases between. The CDR3 coding sequence is TGTGCCAGTAGTAGGAAGTGGGGGAGGACTGAAGCTTTCTTT. It codes for CASSRKWGRTEAFF.

This clone has more than one count but fewer than ten. The CDR3 DNA follows: TGTGCCTGGAGTGTAGTTGGGGCCAGCTGCCAGTACTTC. Encoded protein: CAWSVVGASCQYF. The rearrangement uses TRBV30 and TRBJ2-5; possibly TRBD1 for D (5 bases). V shed 0 bases and J shed 10 bases, with 15 bases lying between them. CDR1 and CDR2 (germline): GTSNPN, SVGIG (reference sequence). The CDR3 extends over 13 amino acids.

V usage is TRBV10-3 and J usage is TRBJ2-7; a possible D gene is TRBD1 (6 bases). The CDR3 contains 14 residues. V lost 10 bases, J lost 3 bases, and 19 bases lay in between. CDR1 and CDR2 from the germline V gene are ENHRY and SYGVKD. CDR3 sequence (DNA): TGTGCCACCACCCCAGCAGGGGAAAGCTACGAGCAGTACTTC. Its protein is CATTPAGESYEQYF.

The V call is TRBV6-5, the J call TRBJ1-1; 9 nucleotides line up with TRBD1. Per the germline V gene, CDR1 is MNHEY and CDR2 is SVGAGI. The CDR3 is made up of 15 amino acids. Trimming took 8 bases from V and 4 from J; bases not matched to a gene: 11. This chain's CDR3 is CASHRGRGVGTEAFF. The CDR3, as DNA: TGTGCCAGCCACAGGGGGCGCGGGGTCGGCACTGAAGCTTTCTTT.